These 7 T cell receptor beta chains originate from one sample sequenced in a study of shared clonotypes between healthy human individuals. Clones were read by immunoSEQ multiplex PCR, and TCRdb kept only the in-frame ones, dropping some. The sample carries roughly 500,000 clones, 60% to 85% recorded once. Sequencing was carried out using PBMCs. These receptors came from a woman aged 40 to 50 in good health. Some clones in this sample may be carry-over from other donors' samples.

CDR3 sequence (DNA): TGTGCCAGCAGCCTCAGCAGTGGGCAGCACTATGGCTACACCTTC. As protein: CASSLSSGQHYGYTF. The rearrangement uses TRBV7-2 and TRBJ1-2; no definite D call. The CDR3 totals 15 residues. Trimming stripped 5 bases from V and 3 bases from J, with 16 bases between. CDR1 is SGHTA and CDR2 is FQGNSA in the germline V gene.

The chain links TRBV30 to TRBJ2-5; the match to TRBD1 covers 10 bases. The CDR3 is 13 residues long. The germline V gene encodes CDR1 GTSNPN and CDR2 SVGIG (reference sequence). V lost 1 base to trimming and J lost 4 bases; unmatched junction nucleotides: 0. The CDR3 here is CAWSGDRGETQYF. CDR3 DNA: TGTGCCTGGAGTGGGGACAGGGGAGAGACCCAGTACTTC. Together with reference TRBV30 and TRBJ2-5, the CDR3 gives the full variable domain: SQTIHQWPATLVQPVGSPLSLECTVEGTSNPNLYWYRQAAGRGLQLLFYSVGIGQISSEVPQNLSASRPQDRQFILSSKKLLLSDSGFYLCAWSGDRGETQYFGPGTRLLVL.

The sample holds a few counts of this clone. The chain combines TRBV5-1 with TRBJ2-3; D is possibly TRBD1 or TRBD2 (5 bases each). The CDR3 contains 14 residues. In germline, CDR1 is SGHRS, CDR2 YFSETQ. V was cut by 3 bases and J by 0 bases, with 8 bases left in between. CDR3 sequence: CASSSGPSTDTQYF. CDR3 DNA sequence: TGCGCCAGCAGCTCGGGACCCAGCACAGATACGCAGTATTTT.

V usage is TRBV6-4 and J usage is TRBJ2-3; 7 bases are a match to TRBD2. Unmatched junction bases numbered 6, after V lost 6 bases and J lost 0 bases. Germline CDR1 reads MRHNA; CDR2 reads SNTAGT. The CDR3 loop spans 15 amino acids. CDR3 amino acids: CASSSRAGSTDTQYF. The CDR3 DNA reads as TGTGCCAGCAGCTCACGAGCGGGGAGCACAGATACGCAGTATTTT.

V and J are TRBV10-2 and TRBJ1-3; no clear D gene. The ends were cut back, 1 base at V and 2 bases at J, with 6 bases in the middle. Looked up from germline, CDR1 is WSHSY and CDR2 is SAAADI. The CDR3 runs to 14 residues. The CDR3 DNA follows: TGCGCCAGCAGTGAGTGGAGGGCTGGAAACACCATATATTTT. Protein sequence: CASSEWRAGNTIYF.

The J gene is TRBJ1-6, the V gene TRBV5-1; 7 positions agree with TRBD1. V was clipped by 0 bases and J by 6 bases; unmatched bases: 3. The CDR3 consists of 15 residues. The germline V gene encodes CDR1 SGHRS and CDR2 YFSETQ. The CDR3 bases are TGCGCCAGCAGCTTGGGACAGGGAGGTAATTCACCCCTCCACTTT. It codes for CASSLGQGGNSPLHF.

This clone was counted a few times. The CDR3 region is CASSSRDRVSTYGYTF. The CDR3 nucleotides are TGTGCCAGTAGTAGCCGGGACAGGGTTTCTACCTATGGCTACACCTTC. This rearrangement joins TRBV19 to TRBJ1-2; 9 bases are shared with TRBD1. Germline CDR1 and CDR2: LNHDA and SQIVND (reference sequence). The CDR3 contains 16 residues. V shed 4 bases, J shed 4 bases, and the junction held 10 bases outside the gene matches. Variable domain in full (rest from reference TRBV19 and TRBJ1-2): DGGITQSPKYLFRKEGQNVTLSCEQNLNHDAMYWYRQDPGQGLRLIYYSQIVNDFQKGDIAEGYSVSREKKESFPLTVTSAQKNPTAFYLCASSSRDRVSTYGYTFGSGTRLTVV.